What follows are 10 T cell receptor beta chains derived from one specimen sequenced in a study of blood T cell repertoires in COVID-19. This table comes from immunoSEQ multiplex PCR, and its TCRdb copy is limited to in-frame clones, with some not included. The data show about 110,000 clones, with 60% to 85% seen just once and about 4.3% held by the top ten. Source material: peripheral blood. These receptors originate from an older man with acute or convalescent COVID-19.

The chain joins TRBV11-2 to TRBJ2-5; 7 bases agree with TRBD2. The CDR3 is 16 amino acids. CDR1 is SGHAT and CDR2 is FQNNGV in the germline V gene. With V trimmed by 3 bases and J by 2 bases, 9 bases remained unmatched. The CDR3 region has the DNA TGTGCCAGCAGCTTGTTTCTTGCGGGGGAACAAGAGACCCAGTACTTC. It is translated as CASSLFLAGEQETQYF.

The gene calls are TRBV6-6 and TRBJ2-3; D is unclear. Trimming removed 7 bases at V and 7 bases at J, with 18 bases between. CDR3 size: 14 residues. Germline V lookup: CDR1 MNHNY, CDR2 SVGAGI (reference sequence). CDR3 in amino acids: CASTHPREYYTQYF. The CDR3 DNA follows: TGTGCCAGCACCCACCCGAGAGAATACTATACGCAGTATTTT.

This chain joins TRBV6-5 and TRBJ2-1; D gene uncertain. V was pared by 7 bases and J by 0 bases, with 13 bases between. This CDR3 comprises 15 residues. Germline-derived CDR1 and CDR2 are MNHEY and SVGAGI. DNA of the CDR3: TGTGCCAGCACAATCGCACTGAGCTCCTACAATGAGCAGTTCTTC. Amino acid sequence: CASTIALSSYNEQFF.

V usage is TRBV10-2 and J usage is TRBJ2-7; 7 bases are shared with TRBD2. Trimming cost V 2 bases and J 5 bases; bases outside gene matches: 9. The CDR3 has 15 residues. CDR1 is WSHSY, CDR2 SAAADI, per germline. DNA for the CDR3: TGCGCCAGCAGTGAGCCTGCGGGAGAAGCAGACGAGCAGTACTTC. The encoded protein is CASSEPAGEADEQYF.

This clone was seen once. The rearrangement links TRBV18 to TRBJ1-1; no reliable D call. This CDR3 is 15 amino acids long. Looked up from germline, CDR1 is KGHSH and CDR2 is LQKENI. The V end was cut by 3 bases, the J end by 0 bases, with 11 bases between. The CDR3 is CASSPAHLMNTEAFF. CDR3 bases: TGTGCCAGCTCACCGGCTCATCTGATGAACACTGAAGCTTTCTTT.

There are a few counts of this clone. This chain uses TRBV5-4 with TRBJ2-7, with 7 bases lining up with TRBD2. With V trimmed by 3 bases and J by 2 bases, 11 bases remained unmatched. Germline values: CDR1 SGHNT, CDR2 YYREEE (reference sequence). The CDR3 is 16 residues long. CDR3: CASSWGGLGAAYEQYF. CDR3 nucleotide sequence: TGTGCCAGCAGCTGGGGGGGGTTAGGGGCGGCCTACGAGCAGTACTTC. Full variable domain (remainder filled in from reference TRBV5-4 and TRBJ2-7): ETGVTQSPTHLIKTRGQQVTLRCSSQSGHNTVSWYQQALGQGPQFIFQYYREEENGRGNFPPRFSGLQFPNYSSELNVNALELDDSALYLCASSWGGLGAAYEQYFGPGTRLTVT.

This clone showed up many times. The chain is built from TRBV29-1 and TRBJ2-2, with TRBD2 identical over 7 bases. CDR1 SQVTM and CDR2 ANQGSEA come from the germline V gene. The CDR3 extends over 17 amino acids. V was pared by 0 bases and J by 4 bases, with 11 bases of the junction left unmatched. In DNA form, the CDR3 reads TGCAGCGTTGAAGAGAGACGGCGGGGGACTATCACCGGGGAGCTGTTTTTT. Protein: CSVEERRRGTITGELFF.

This clone came up once. This chain uses TRBV7-9 with TRBJ2-3; D is possibly TRBD2 (6 bases). This CDR3 region has 15 residues. Germline V gene data show CDR1 as SEHNR and CDR2 as FQNEAQ (reference sequence). Trimming removed 5 bases from V and 3 bases from J, with 15 bases in between. CDR3 bases: TGTGCCAGCAGCCCAGAAGCGGGTGTTACAGATACGCAGTATTTT. Amino acid sequence: CASSPEAGVTDTQYF.

The chain couples TRBV27 to TRBJ2-1; D possibly corresponds to TRBD2 (5 bases). V was pared by 1 base and J by 2 bases, with 12 bases between. Germline values: CDR1 MNHEY, CDR2 SMNVEV (reference sequence). The CDR3 consists of 16 residues. The CDR3 sequence: CASSLWAGVAYNEQFF. CDR3 coding DNA: TGTGCCAGCAGTTTATGGGCCGGGGTAGCCTACAATGAGCAGTTCTTC.

V gene TRBV27 combines with J gene TRBJ1-5; 8 bases map to TRBD1. The germline gives CDR1 MNHEY, CDR2 SMNVEV (reference sequence). The junction had 13 bases not matched to a gene; V was cut back by 5 bases and J by 7 bases. The CDR3 sequence is 16 residues long. The CDR3 DNA sequence: TGTGCCAGCAGTCTCAGAACCACAGGGGGGGGACAGCCCCAGCATTTT. Residues: CASSLRTTGGGQPQHF.